This T cell receptor (beta chain) stems from a study of Ad26.COV2.S vaccination and SARS-CoV-2 variants. Study conclusions and caveats: Overall T cell responses may have been underestimated by the analyses of TCR breadth and depth.

The CDR3 totals 13 residues. CDR1 and CDR2 (germline): MNHEY, SVGAGI. V lost 6 bases to trimming and J lost 5 bases, with 11 bases between them. On this clone itself: Its antigen is still unknown.

Clones were read by immunoSEQ multiplex PCR, and TCRdb kept only the in-frame ones, dropping some. Of around 350,000 clones detected, about 91% appear once; the ten largest clones hold roughly 3.9%. Sequenced here: peripheral blood, sampled after recovery from COVID-19. The TCR sequence derives from a human donor who had recovered from COVID-19. J is TRBJ2-1 and V is TRBV6-5; D ambiguous. CDR3 sequence reads: CASRRQENNEQFF. The CDR3 nucleotides are TGTGCCAGCAGGCGTCAGGAGAACAATGAGCAGTTCTTC.